This T cell receptor beta chain is drawn from a study of blood T cell repertoires in COVID-19. This CDR3 is 14 amino acids long. The V gene end was trimmed by 7 bases and the J gene end by 6 bases; junction bases not matched to a gene: 12. Germline-derived CDR1 and CDR2 are ENHRY and SYGVKD. Assay: immunoSEQ multiplex PCR; the TCRdb copy retains only in-frame clones and omits some. The sample holds 450,000 to 500,000 clones, 80% to 90% seen once. This chain uses TRBV10-3 with TRBJ2-7, with 7 bases lining up with TRBD2. What was sequenced was peripheral blood. This clonotype was sampled from a human donor in a cohort sampled during active COVID-19. CDR3 DNA sequence: TGTGCCATCACGGGGGACTACGGATTTGGCGAGCAGTACTTC. This codes for CAITGDYGFGEQYF.